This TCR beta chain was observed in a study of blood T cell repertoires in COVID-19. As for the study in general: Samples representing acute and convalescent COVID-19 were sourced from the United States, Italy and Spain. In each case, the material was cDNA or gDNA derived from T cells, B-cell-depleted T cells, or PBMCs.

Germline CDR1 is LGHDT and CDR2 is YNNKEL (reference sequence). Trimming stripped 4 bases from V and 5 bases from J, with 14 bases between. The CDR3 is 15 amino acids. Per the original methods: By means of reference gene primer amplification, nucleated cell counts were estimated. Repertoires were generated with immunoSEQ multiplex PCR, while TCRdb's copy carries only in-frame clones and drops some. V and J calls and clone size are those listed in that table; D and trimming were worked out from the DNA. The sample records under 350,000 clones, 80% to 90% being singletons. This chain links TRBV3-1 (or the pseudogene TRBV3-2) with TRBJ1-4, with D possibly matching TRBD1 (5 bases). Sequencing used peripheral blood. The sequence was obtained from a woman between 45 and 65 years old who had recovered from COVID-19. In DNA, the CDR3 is TGTGCCAGCAGCCCCGGGGGTACGTCCAATGAAAAACTGTTTTTT. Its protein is CASSPGGTSNEKLFF.